Reported below is one T cell receptor (beta chain). What it recognizes is unknown. Roughly 27,000 T cell genomes, or about 190 ng DNA, went into the sorted-subset replicate PCRs. Method: immunoSEQ multiplex PCR; TCRdb's copy keeps in-frame clones and lacks some. The sample contains about 92,000 clones, around 68% of which appear only once. The data originate from a study of shared clonotypes between healthy human individuals. The CDR3 is 11 amino acids. V lost 5 bases to trimming and J lost 3 bases, with 8 bases between them. Germline assignment: CDR1 DFQATT and CDR2 SNEGSKA (reference sequence). General observations from the study: The genetic and exposure-history diversity represented was limited by few donors.

The V and J genes are TRBV20-1 and TRBJ2-7, with D maybe TRBD1 (6 bases). The sequenced sample was memory CD8+ T cells sorted from blood. Subset reported: CD45RO+ cells pooled with CCR7-negative TemRA cells. The clonotype originates from a man younger than 40 in good health. The DNA for the CDR3 is TGCAGTGCTCACAGGGTCTACGAGCAGTACTTC. This gives the protein CSAHRVYEQYF.